The subject of this entry is one T cell receptor beta chain. Repertoires were generated with immunoSEQ multiplex PCR, while TCRdb's copy carries only in-frame clones and drops some. In the table there are some 130,000 clones, around four fifths of which are singletons. This record comes from a study of cytotoxic CD8 clonotypes in ibrutinib-treated CLL. Turning to the study itself: A mean of around 260,000 productive templates and tens of thousands of productive rearrangements was obtained per sample.

Trimming took 0 bases from V and 1 from J, leaving 9 bases between them. This CDR3 contains 15 residues. Germline CDR1 reads MNHEY; CDR2 reads SVGAGI. This TCR came from a human donor with chronic lymphocytic leukemia. The J gene is TRBJ1-1, the V gene TRBV6-5; D ambiguous. Sequencing used PBMCs, obtained after 24 months of ibrutinib treatment. As DNA, the CDR3 is TGTGCCAGCAGTTACTCGATGGGTTGGAACACTGAAGCTTTCTTT. This encodes CASSYSMGWNTEAFF.